This TCR beta chain came from a study of blood T cell repertoires in COVID-19. Whole-study context: COVID-19 samples collected from the United States, Italy and Spain covered acute and convalescent phases.

TCRdb's table, derived via immunoSEQ multiplex PCR, lists solely in-frame clones and lacks some. The table has around 230,000 clones, roughly 80% seen once. The CDR3 has 16 amino acids. Germline V CDR1 and CDR2: MNHEY, SVGEGT. The V gene end was trimmed by 7 bases and the J gene end by 9 bases; junction bases not matched to a gene: 15. The sequenced material came from peripheral blood. The clonotype comes from a woman aged 40 to 49 with active or convalescent COVID-19. The V gene is TRBV6-2 or TRBV6-3, the J gene TRBJ2-1, with 10 bases that match TRBD2. CDR3 protein: CASTPSGAGGRGEQFF. The CDR3 DNA follows: TGTGCCAGCACCCCCTCGGGAGCGGGGGGGCGGGGTGAGCAGTTCTTC.